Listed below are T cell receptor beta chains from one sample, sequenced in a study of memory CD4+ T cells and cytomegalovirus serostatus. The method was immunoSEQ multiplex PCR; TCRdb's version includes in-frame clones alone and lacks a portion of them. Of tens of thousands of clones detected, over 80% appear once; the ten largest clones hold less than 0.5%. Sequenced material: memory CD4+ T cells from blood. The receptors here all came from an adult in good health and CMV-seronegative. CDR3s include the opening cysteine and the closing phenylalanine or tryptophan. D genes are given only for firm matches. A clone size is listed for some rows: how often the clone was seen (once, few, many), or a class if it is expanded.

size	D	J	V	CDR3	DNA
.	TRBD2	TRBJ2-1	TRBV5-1	CASSLAGAGEQFF	TGCGCCAGCAGCTTAGCGGGGGCGGGGGAGCAGTTCTTC
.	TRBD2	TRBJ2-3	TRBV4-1	CASSQVPAGAWEDTQYF	TGCGCCAGCAGCCAAGTTCCAGCGGGGGCCTGGGAAGATACGCAGTATTTT
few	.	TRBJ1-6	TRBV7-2	CASSSSPSGLSLHF	TGTGCCAGCAGCTCGTCCCCTTCCGGGTTATCCCTCCACTTT
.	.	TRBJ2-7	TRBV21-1	CASSKSCGGAVYEQYF	TGTGCCAGCAGCAAATCCTGCGGGGGGGCCGTCTACGAGCAGTACTTC
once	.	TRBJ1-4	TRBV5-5	CASSFSGAGVGNEKLFF	TGTGCCAGCAGCTTTAGCGGAGCGGGCGTGGGTAATGAAAAACTGTTTTTT
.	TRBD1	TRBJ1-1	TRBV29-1	CSVGQGLNTEAFF	TGCAGCGTTGGACAGGGTCTGAACACTGAAGCTTTCTTT
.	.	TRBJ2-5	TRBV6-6	CASSRTRDSQETQYF	TGTGCCAGCAGCCGGACTAGGGACAGTCAAGAGACCCAGTACTTC
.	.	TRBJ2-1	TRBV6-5	CASSFRGGEQFF	TGTGCCAGCAGTTTCAGGGGGGGTGAGCAGTTCTTC
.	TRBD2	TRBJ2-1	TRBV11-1	CASSARLAGGPNEQFF	TGTGCCAGCAGCGCCCGACTAGCGGGGGGGCCGAATGAGCAGTTCTTC
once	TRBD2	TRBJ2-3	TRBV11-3	CASSLDGGSSTDTQYF	TGTGCCAGCAGCTTAGACGGCGGGAGTAGCACAGATACGCAGTATTTT
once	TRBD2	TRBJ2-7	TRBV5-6	CASSLSGGAYEQYF	TGTGCCAGCAGCTTGTCCGGGGGGGCCTACGAGCAGTACTTC
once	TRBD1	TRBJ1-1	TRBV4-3	CASSLRQGGDTEAFF	TGCGCCAGCAGCCTACGACAGGGTGGTGATACTGAAGCTTTCTTT
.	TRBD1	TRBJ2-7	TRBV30	CAWGQGHFYEQYF	TGTGCCTGGGGACAGGGCCATTTCTACGAGCAGTACTTC
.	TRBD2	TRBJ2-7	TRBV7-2	CASSGDYLRGEQYF	TGTGCCAGCAGCGGGGACTACCTCCGAGGCGAGCAGTACTTC